This T cell receptor (beta chain) was identified in a study of human T cells and chemical hapten exposure. There are 12 residues in the CDR3. From germline, CDR1 is SGHTA and CDR2 FQGNSA. V dropped 5 bases and J dropped 6 bases, with 9 bases sitting between them. TCRdb analysed the RACE reads with MiXCR anew, one entry per CDR3 protein. The top ten clones hold 1.3% to 1.5% of a sample with 74,000 or so distinct CDR3 sequences, 10% of them seen once. The sample's time point: patch test 1, 2 weeks after DPC sensitization. Treatment: therapeutic diphenylcyclopropenone sensitization with weekly scalp DPC.

V usage is TRBV7-2 and J usage is TRBJ2-3, with D unclear. The receptor was derived from a woman aged 50 to 65 with alopecia areata. Some clones in this sample may be carry-over from other donors' samples. The sample was whole blood, taken in connection with sensitization to the hapten diphenylcyclopropenone (DPC). DNA for the CDR3: TGTGCCAGCAGCCACTACGGGGATACGCAGTATTTT. Its protein is CASSHYGDTQYF.